Given below is one T cell receptor (beta chain) in context. This sample is part of a study of control samples from healthy donors and cancer patients. The CDR3 extends over 14 amino acids. V was clipped by 3 bases and J by 8 bases, with 11 bases between them. Germline V gene lookup returns CDR1 SGHTA and CDR2 FQGTGA. The protocol was immunoSEQ multiplex PCR, while the TCRdb copy is restricted to in-frame clones and leaves out a portion. Among around 99,000 clones listed, about nine tenths were seen once. This receptor was identified in a human donor in good health. The donor label of this sample is uncertain. The source material was blood. The V and J genes are TRBV7-3 and TRBJ1-6, with a weak D call TRBD1 (5 bases). CDR3 residues: CASSFGARDSPLHF. CDR3 DNA sequence: TGTGCCAGCAGCTTCGGGGCCCGGGATTCACCCCTCCACTTT. The variable domain in full, with the rest retrieved from reference TRBV7-3 and TRBJ1-6, is GAGVSQTPSNKVTEKGKYVELRCDPISGHTALYWYRQSLGQGPEFLIYFQGTGAADDSGLPNDRFFAVRPEGSVSTLKIQRTERGDSAVYLCASSFGARDSPLHFGNGTRLTVT.